One sample yielded the 18 T cell receptor beta chains listed below, sequenced in a study of monozygotic twins with inflammatory bowel disease. TCRdb re-called the 5' RACE reads; one entry per CDR3 protein, DNA not given. The sample totals roughly 150,000 distinct CDR3 sequences; its top ten clones hold approximately 3%. The source material was blood. The source of these receptors is a human donor with ulcerative colitis or Crohn's disease, or a healthy co-twin of an affected twin (not recorded which).

This chain connects TRBV5-1 to TRBJ2-1; there is no DNA to check the TCRdb D call of TRBD2. This CDR3 has 15 residues. CDR1 is SGHRS, CDR2 YFSETQ, per germline. The CDR3 reads CASSRGTSKGDEQFF.

The chain couples TRBV6-1 to TRBJ2-2; TCRdb outputs TRBD2, but without DNA this stays unchecked. This CDR3 spans 18 amino acids. Looked up from germline, CDR1 is MNHNS and CDR2 is SASEGT. The CDR3 sequence is CASSPGLAGGLNTGELFF.

J is TRBJ1-2 and V is TRBV12-3 or TRBV12-4; TCRdb returns TRBD1, unconfirmable since there is no DNA. This CDR3 is built from 15 residues. CDR3 residues: CASTLMTGGGYGYTF.

The CDR3 here is CSARGYLIGRGANIQYF. The rearrangement joins TRBV20-1 to TRBJ2-4; there is no DNA to check the TCRdb D call of TRBD1. Germline V gene sequence: CDR1 DFQATT, CDR2 SNEGSKA (reference sequence). The CDR3 runs 17 residues.

The chain is built from TRBV24-1 and TRBJ2-1; lacking DNA, the TRBD2 call made by TCRdb goes unchecked. The germline gives CDR1 KGHDR, CDR2 SFDVKD. The CDR3 is 15 amino acids. CDR3 in amino acids: CATSRLAGVLNEQFF.

The V and J genes are TRBV20-1 and TRBJ2-3; TCRdb's assignment of TRBD1 cannot be checked, as there is no DNA. The CDR3 is 16 amino acids. CDR1 is DFQATT and CDR2 is SNEGSKA in the germline V gene (reference sequence). The CDR3 here is CSASPGLVRWGDTQYF.

The chain links TRBV30 to TRBJ1-1; TCRdb indicates TRBD1, and absent DNA this call remains unverified. This CDR3 has 13 residues. CDR1 and CDR2 from the germline V gene are GTSNPN and SVGIG (reference sequence). The CDR3 spells CAWRTGSNTEAFF.

V usage is TRBV18 and J usage is TRBJ2-7. Per germline, CDR1 KGHSH and CDR2 LQKENI. This CDR3 region has 13 residues. The CDR3 reads CASSPPGKLEQYF.

The chain uses TRBV10-1 and TRBJ1-1. Germline lookup yields CDR1 WNHNN and CDR2 SYGVQD (reference sequence). The CDR3 loop spans 13 amino acids. The CDR3 protein is CASSESLNTEAFF.

The genes are TRBV3-1 and TRBJ1-2; absent DNA, TCRdb's TRBD1 call cannot be checked. Germline lookup yields CDR1 LGHDT and CDR2 YNNKEL (reference sequence). This CDR3 has 14 amino acids. CDR3: CASSRGPPGYGYTF.

The CDR3 spells CASSLNGLQSGNTIYF. V gene TRBV7-9 combines with J gene TRBJ1-3. Germline loops: CDR1 SEHNR, CDR2 FQNEAQ (reference sequence). The CDR3 has 16 amino acids.

The V and J genes are TRBV20-1 and TRBJ2-7; the D call from TCRdb, TRBD2, cannot be confirmed without DNA. This CDR3 has 12 residues. Per germline, CDR1 DFQATT and CDR2 SNEGSKA (reference sequence). The CDR3 is CSARKGPYEQYF.

The chain couples TRBV15 to TRBJ2-2. Germline values: CDR1 LNHNV, CDR2 YYDKDF (reference sequence). This CDR3 has 13 residues. This CDR3 reads CATSRVDTGELFF.

J is TRBJ1-1 and V is TRBV5-5. This CDR3 spans 13 amino acids. Germline CDR1 SGHKS, CDR2 YYEKEE (reference sequence). The CDR3: CASSLVTNTEAFF.

The rearrangement links TRBV24-1 to TRBJ2-3; as DNA is missing, the TRBD1 call by TCRdb cannot be tested. Germline loops: CDR1 KGHDR, CDR2 SFDVKD. The CDR3 contains 18 residues. CDR3 protein: CATSDHGTGGVLVDTQYF.

The chain links TRBV29-1 to TRBJ2-5. The CDR3 covers 11 residues. From germline, CDR1 is SQVTM and CDR2 ANQGSEA. CDR3 amino acids: CSVANGETQYF.

The genes are TRBV6-1 and TRBJ2-3; absent DNA, TCRdb's TRBD1 call cannot be checked. Germline V gene sequence: CDR1 MNHNS, CDR2 SASEGT. The length of the CDR3 is 15 residues. CDR3 sequence: CASNPGSGGTDTQYF.

The genes are TRBV27 and TRBJ2-2; TCRdb calls TRBD2, which cannot be checked without DNA. Germline V CDR1 and CDR2: MNHEY, SMNVEV (reference sequence). This CDR3 region has 17 residues. The CDR3 here is CASSLQGTLPNTGELFF.